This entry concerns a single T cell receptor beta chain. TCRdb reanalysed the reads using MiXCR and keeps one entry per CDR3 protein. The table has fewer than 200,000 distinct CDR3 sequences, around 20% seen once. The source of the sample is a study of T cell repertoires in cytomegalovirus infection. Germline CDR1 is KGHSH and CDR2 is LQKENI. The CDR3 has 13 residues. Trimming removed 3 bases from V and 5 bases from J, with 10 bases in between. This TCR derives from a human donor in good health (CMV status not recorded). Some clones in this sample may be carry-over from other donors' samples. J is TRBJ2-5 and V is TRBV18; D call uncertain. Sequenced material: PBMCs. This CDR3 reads CASSPSPGETQYF. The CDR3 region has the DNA TGTGCCAGCTCACCGTCTCCCGGGGAGACCCAGTACTTC.